The sequence of this T cell receptor beta chain was determined in a study of OX40 agonist ivuxolimab in advanced cancers. In its sample, this clone was seen a few times. From germline, CDR1 is MNHEY and CDR2 SMNVEV (reference sequence). The trim removed 6 bases at V and 8 bases at J, leaving 11 bases unmatched. The CDR3 spans 15 residues. Measured with immunoSEQ multiplex PCR; TCRdb has only the in-frame clones, and not every one. The sample holds under 90,000 clones, 80% to 85% seen once. The source is an adult with an advanced solid tumor such as melanoma, head and neck, liver or kidney cancer. The sample consisted of CD4+ or CD8+ T cells sorted from blood, taken in a trial of the OX40 agonist ivuxolimab. This chain joins TRBV27 and TRBJ2-1; 9 bases are a match to TRBD2. CDR3 region: CASRSLAGMAYEQFF. The CDR3 DNA is TGTGCCAGCAGATCCCTAGCGGGGATGGCATATGAGCAGTTCTTC.